A selection of T cell receptor beta chains follows, all from one sample in a study of beta chain features in type 1 diabetes. The table came from immunoSEQ multiplex PCR; TCRdb's copy has only in-frame clones and leaves some out. The profile shows almost 350,000 clones, 7% to 10% of them singletons. What was sequenced was central memory CD4+ T cells from blood. All receptors come from a man aged 25 to 40 with type 1 diabetes. Both conserved end residues are part of each CDR3. Fields, in order: clone size, J gene, V gene, D gene, CDR3 DNA, CDR3 protein. D genes are given only for firm matches. A clone size is listed for some rows: how often the clone was seen (once, few, many), or a class if it is expanded.

- | TRBJ1-1 | TRBV6-5 | - | TGTGCCAGCAGTTACGTGAACTCGAACACTGAAGCTTTCTTT | CASSYVNSNTEAFF
- | TRBJ2-1 | TRBV5-1 | TRBD2 | TGCGCCAGCAGCTCCACTAGCGGGGGGAAACCAGATAGCTACAATGAGCAGTTCTTC | CASSSTSGGKPDSYNEQFF
- | TRBJ1-2 | TRBV29-1 | TRBD1 | TGCAGCGTTCGGACAGGGGAACCTAAATATGGCTACACCTTC | CSVRTGEPKYGYTF
- | TRBJ2-5 | TRBV29-1 | - | TGCAGCGGTTCATCTCCTGGCCAGGCAGAGACCCAGTACTTC | CSGSSPGQAETQYF
few | TRBJ2-5 | TRBV5-1 | - | TGCGCCAGCAGCCCCAACCGGGAGACCCAGTACTTC | CASSPNRETQYF
- | TRBJ2-5 | TRBV5-4 | - | TGTGCCAGCAGCGTGTTGGGCTACGAAGAGACCCAGTACTTC | CASSVLGYEETQYF
- | TRBJ2-3 | TRBV27 | TRBD2 | TGTGCCAGCAGTTTCGCGGGGGGCACAGATACGCAGTATTTT | CASSFAGGTDTQYF
few | TRBJ1-2 | TRBV2 | TRBD1 | TGTGCCAGCAGCCAGGGGACAGGTCGGGGCCTCTATGGCTACACCTTC | CASSQGTGRGLYGYTF
few | TRBJ1-1 | TRBV29-1 | - | TGCAGCGCTCGACAGGTGGGAACTGAAGCTTTCTTT | CSARQVGTEAFF
- | TRBJ2-1 | TRBV13 | - | TGTGCCAGCAGATACAGTCTGAGGAGCTATGAGCAGTTCTTC | CASRYSLRSYEQFF
few | TRBJ1-5 | TRBV7-9 | - | TGTGCCAGCAGCTTAGAATCGGGAGCAGATCAGCCCCAGCATTTT | CASSLESGADQPQHF
few | TRBJ2-7 | TRBV5-1 | - | TGCGCCAGCAGCCCCTCCGGGGACGAGCAGTACTTC | CASSPSGDEQYF
few | TRBJ1-5 | TRBV7-2 | - | TGTGCCAGCAGCGCCTCTACAAATCAGCCCCAGCATTTT | CASSASTNQPQHF
- | TRBJ2-7 | TRBV5-1 | - | TGCGCCAGCACAGCCGACACGATCTACGAGCAGTACTTC | CASTADTIYEQYF
few | TRBJ2-3 | TRBV11-2 | - | TGTGCCAGCAGCCTGGGGCCAGATACGCAGTATTTT | CASSLGPDTQYF
- | TRBJ1-5 | TRBV7-9 | TRBD1 | TGTGCCAGCAGCTTAGGGTTGGACAGGGGGGCCAATCAGCCCCAGCATTTT | CASSLGLDRGANQPQHF
few | TRBJ2-4 | TRBV5-1 | - | TGCGCCAGCAGCCCGGACGGACTAGCCAAAAACATTCAGTACTTC | CASSPDGLAKNIQYF
many | TRBJ2-2 | TRBV2 | TRBD1 | TGTGCCAGCAGCCCGGACAGGTTTAACACCGGGGAGCTGTTTTTT | CASSPDRFNTGELFF
- | TRBJ1-6 | TRBV7-9 | - | TGTGCCAGCAGCCAACCGGGACCCTATAATTCACCCCTCCACTTT | CASSQPGPYNSPLHF
few | TRBJ1-4 | TRBV11-2 | - | TGTGCCAGCAGCTTAGCGCGGGGCGGAAAACTGTTTTTT | CASSLARGGKLFF
- | TRBJ2-2 | TRBV6-6 | - | TGTGCCAGCAGGCCCAGGGAGGACACCGGGGAGCTGTTTTTT | CASRPREDTGELFF
- | TRBJ2-1 | TRBV19 | TRBD2 | TGTGCCAGTAGTATAGACGGCGGGGGGGCCGGCGAGCAGTTCTTC | CASSIDGGGAGEQFF
few | TRBJ2-1 | TRBV4-3 | - | TGCGCCAGCAGCCAACAGGTTGGACCAGGGAATGAGCAGTTCTTC | CASSQQVGPGNEQFF
- | TRBJ2-1 | TRBV5-6 | TRBD2 | TGTGCCAGCAGCGTCCTTACTAGCGGGGGCGTAGGTGAGCAGTTCTTC | CASSVLTSGGVGEQFF
- | TRBJ1-2 | TRBV6-5 | - | TGTGCCAGCAGTTTGCAGGCAGATGCTGGTAACACCTTC | CASSLQADAGNTF
many | TRBJ1-2 | TRBV2 | - | TGTGCCAGCACTCTTCTTGAGGGGTATGGCTACACCTTC | CASTLLEGYGYTF
- | TRBJ2-1 | TRBV20-1 | - | TGCAGTGCCCAAACTAGCCCTGAGTTCTTC | CSAQTSPEFF
few | TRBJ2-1 | TRBV4-3 | TRBD2 | TGCGCCAGCAGCCAAGAGGCAGCGGGGTTACCCTTCTTC | CASSQEAAGLPFF
- | TRBJ2-5 | TRBV12-5 | - | TGTGCTAGTGGTCCCCCGGGGGAGACCCAGTACTTC | CASGPPGETQYF
few | TRBJ2-2 | TRBV21-1 | - | TGTGCCAGCAGCAAGATCTGGGACGGTGCCGGGGAGCTGTTTTTT | CASSKIWDGAGELFF
- | TRBJ2-7 | TRBV30 | - | TGTGCCTGGAGTGTAGACCCCGCCCGGTCTTACGAGCAGTACTTC | CAWSVDPARSYEQYF
- | TRBJ2-5 | TRBV7-2 | - | TGTGCCAGCAGCTTAGACCCCGCTAGCGACCAGTACTTC | CASSLDPASDQYF
- | TRBJ1-1 | TRBV15 | - | TGTGCCACCAGCAGCTCCAGGCAGGGCCGCACTGAAGCTTTCTTT | CATSSSRQGRTEAFF
few | TRBJ1-2 | TRBV7-2 | TRBD1 | TGTGCCAGCAGCTTGGGACAGGGAGACTACACCTTC | CASSLGQGDYTF
- | TRBJ2-2 | TRBV2 | - | TGTGCCAGCAGTGCTGTCCTGAACACCGGGGAGCTGTTTTTT | CASSAVLNTGELFF
- | TRBJ1-1 | TRBV27 | - | TGTGCCAGCAGTCTCCGCATTTCACACTCAGGGAACACTGAAGCTTTCTTT | CASSLRISHSGNTEAFF
- | TRBJ2-5 | TRBV7-8 | - | TGTGCCAGCAGCTTAGGGCTAGAAGGGACCCAGTACTTC | CASSLGLEGTQYF
few | TRBJ2-5 | TRBV6-5 | - | TGTGCCAGCAGTTACAGGGGACAAGAGACCCAGTACTTC | CASSYRGQETQYF
- | TRBJ1-1 | TRBV6-5 | TRBD1 | TGTGCCAGCAGTTACCGAGGGACAGCCTCCACTGAAGCTTTCTTT | CASSYRGTASTEAFF
- | TRBJ2-7 | TRBV6-6 | TRBD1 | TGTGTTCTACCGGGACAGGGGGCAAGGGTCTTTTACGAGCAGTACTTC | CVLPGQGARVFYEQYF
few | TRBJ1-5 | TRBV7-2 | TRBD1 | TGTGCCAGCAGCTTAGGCACCGGGACAGGGGATCAGCCCCAGCATTTT | CASSLGTGTGDQPQHF